This entry concerns a single T cell receptor beta chain. The antigen it recognizes is unknown. No much larger clone is present one base from it, and per-base qualities are unavailable. V trim: 3 bases; J trim: 8 bases; unmatched bases: 8. From the cysteine up to the phenylalanine, the CDR3 has a length of 15 residues. Only CDR3 DNA remains: 45 bases, in frame from the first base. CDR1 is given as SGHDT and CDR2 as YYEEEE, both from the germline V gene. Whole blood was collected in K2EDTA tubes by collaborating institutions according to the institutions' own protocols. For TCRbeta analysis, collaborators shipped samples in one of three forms: frozen whole blood, isolated PBMCs, or DNA extracted from either of those sample types. The data stem from a study of blood T cell repertoires in COVID-19 (dated by TCRdb to 2020 to 2022). Study-level background: The collaborator samples originated in the United States, Italy and Spain and spanned the acute and convalescent phases of COVID-19. The material from the prospective study consisted of cDNA or gDNA derived from T cells, B-cell-depleted T cells, or PBMCs. Deeply sampled blood TCRbeta repertoires from subjects exposed to, actively infected with, or recovered from COVID-19 were included in the dataset. The repertoires were released in a freely available public database meant as a resource for research on the immune response to SARS-CoV-2. Samples came from the ongoing ImmuneRACE study (first 160 participants) plus 1,254 subjects from 6 global collaborators. A de-identified subject ID, COVID-19 status, age in years and sex were almost always included in the sample metadata. HLA class I and class II types, where available, came from metadata supplied by the sample provider rather than from assay-based typing. Findings and caveats that apply to the study as a whole: How much clinical and demographic metadata was included differed by source and by participant, and the metadata was provided uncurated.

TCRbeta CDR3 regions were amplified from genomic DNA using the immunoSEQ Assay, a bias-controlled multiplex PCR. Under the source paper's analysis protocol: Within the assay, amplification of reference gene primers was used to estimate how many nucleated cells each sample contained. To quantify the absolute abundance of each unique TCRbeta CDR3 rearrangement, sequence reads were collapsed and filtered. Productive Simpson clonality was computed per sample as the square root of Simpson's diversity index over productive rearrangements. Sourced from immuneACCESS, this table was stored by TCRdb with only in-frame sequences that have V and J called. A share of the clones is absent; for the studies checked, an unresolved V gene accounts for under half, and the remainder has no known explanation. The V and J calls and the clone size are those of that table, but D and trimming were determined from the DNA. Here the sample has roughly 130,000 clones; around four fifths occur a single time. Together, the top ten hold about 9.9% of the sample.

The sequenced sample consisted of peripheral blood. This sequence uses TRBV5-6 and TRBJ1-2, with TRBD1 identical over 12 junction bases. The receptor was derived from a man aged 40-50 years with active or convalescent COVID-19. The CDR3 protein: CASSSTGDRGRGYTF. The bases read TGTGCCAGCAGCTCCACCGGGGACAGGGGGCGAGGCTACACCTTC. The variable domain in full, with residues beyond the CDR3 obtained from the reference TRBV5-6 and TRBJ1-2 genes, is DAGVTQSPTHLIKTRGQQVTLRCSPKSGHDTVSWYQQALGQGPQFIFQYYEEEERQRGNFPDRFSGHQFPNYSSELNVNALLLGDSALYLCASSSTGDRGRGYTFGSGTRLTVV.